These 14 T cell receptor beta chains originate from one sample sequenced in a study of regulatory T cells in long-lasting Graves disease. Noted time point: persistent/refractory GD, antithyroid drugs over 5 years with positive TRAb. Extracted RNA from PBMCs served as the source of the TCR library. TCR beta libraries were built with iRepertoire HTBI primers and Arm-PCR of CDR3 regions. TCRdb recomputed calls from the multiplex PCR reads with MiXCR, one row per CDR3 protein. The sample has about 340,000 distinct CDR3 sequences; around a fifth are singletons. The source material was peripheral blood mononuclear cells (PBMCs), sampled when the disease was refractory, from a patient treated with antithyroid drugs. Receptors originate from a female donor with Graves disease.

This chain uses TRBV5-1 with TRBJ2-2; 10 bases align to TRBD1. The V segment lost 4 bases and the J segment 5 bases; nucleotides outside the gene matches: 5. This CDR3 comprises 15 residues. The V gene's germline CDR1 is SGHRS and CDR2 YFSETQ. In DNA form, the CDR3 reads TGCGCCAGCAGCACCCCGGGACAGGGGACCGGGGAGCTGTTTTTT. Translated, it gives CASSTPGQGTGELFF.

The chain joins TRBV27 to TRBJ1-4, with D possibly TRBD1 on 5 matching bases. Trimming removed 4 bases from V and 6 bases from J, with 15 bases in between. Germline V gives CDR1 MNHEY, CDR2 SMNVEV (reference sequence). The CDR3 spans 15 residues. CDR3 bases: TGTGCCAGCAGTTCGCGCAGACAGCCGGATGAAAAACTGTTTTTT. Translation gives CASSSRRQPDEKLFF.

This clonotype was recorded many times. The chain has TRBV12-5 and TRBJ1-1; the match to TRBD1 covers 7 bases. CDR3 length equals 21 residues. Germline trimming cut 2 bases from V and 0 bases from J; bases unmatched to any gene: 21. The germline V gene encodes CDR1 LGHNT and CDR2 FRNRAP. The CDR3: CASGLIFGRDRVQKMNTEAFF. In DNA form, the CDR3 reads TGTGCTAGTGGTTTGATCTTCGGGAGGGACAGAGTACAGAAAATGAACACTGAAGCTTTCTTT.

This clonotype was found a few times. The V gene is TRBV30, the J gene TRBJ1-5; the D is unclear. Germline CDR1 reads GTSNPN; CDR2 reads SVGIG (reference sequence). The CDR3 is made up of 11 amino acids. The V end lost 3 bases, the J end lost 9 bases, and 9 bases lay between the germline ends. The DNA of the CDR3 is TGTGCCTGGAGCGCTCGAGGGCCCCAGCATTTT. Amino acid sequence: CAWSARGPQHF.

V gene TRBV7-9 combines with J gene TRBJ2-7; 10 bases align to TRBD1. The CDR3 consists of 15 residues. The V gene's germline CDR1 is SEHNR and CDR2 FQNEAQ (reference sequence). Trimming took 5 bases from V and 3 from J; bases not matched to a gene: 7. The CDR3 DNA reads TGTGCCAGCAGCCCCGGGACAGGGGCCATCTACGAGCAGTACTTC. Residues: CASSPGTGAIYEQYF.

This clonotype was seen repeatedly, ten times or more. The V call is TRBV18, the J call TRBJ2-7, with 7 bases fitting TRBD2. This CDR3 comprises 15 residues. The V gene's germline CDR1 is KGHSH and CDR2 LQKENI. V lost 1 base, J lost 2 bases, and 5 bases stayed unmatched. The CDR3 nucleotides read TGTGCCAGCTCACCACGGGACGGGGGGACCTACGAGCAGTACTTC. Protein product: CASSPRDGGTYEQYF.

This clonotype was seen a handful of times. The CDR3 DNA sequence: TGTGCCAGCACCAAAGGACTAGCGGGGGAGCGCGATACGCAGTATTTT. Encoded protein: CASTKGLAGERDTQYF. The rearrangement links TRBV12-3 or TRBV12-4 to TRBJ2-3; 13 bases are a match to TRBD2. This CDR3 has 16 residues. The J segment lost 6 bases and the V segment lost 7 bases, leaving 10 bases of the junction unmatched.

This clonotype was counted between two and nine times. The chain joins TRBV19 to TRBJ1-2; 7 nucleotides agree with TRBD1. Germline loops: CDR1 LNHDA, CDR2 SQIVND (reference sequence). Losses at the gene ends were 3 bases for V and 0 bases for J; bases not matched to a gene: 4. This CDR3 spans 15 amino acids. CDR3 sequence: CASSIWDSSNYGYTF. The CDR3 DNA reads as TGTGCCAGTAGTATCTGGGACAGTTCTAACTATGGCTACACCTTC.

This clonotype has a handful of counts. The gene calls are TRBV27 and TRBJ1-5, with TRBD1 identical over 8 bases. The CDR3 sequence is 15 residues long. Looked up from germline, CDR1 is MNHEY and CDR2 is SMNVEV (reference sequence). Trimming removed 6 bases from V and 3 bases from J; junction bases left unmatched: 7. The CDR3 region has the DNA TGTGCCAGCAGCTCAGACAGGGGCACCAATCAGCCCCAGCATTTT. Its translation: CASSSDRGTNQPQHF.

The chain carries TRBV25-1 and TRBJ1-2, with TRBD1 matching over 10 bases. Germline CDR1 reads MGHDK; CDR2 reads SYGVNS. This CDR3 is built from 16 residues. V trimming: 1 base; J trimming: 8 bases; junction bases outside the gene matches: 10. The CDR3 reads CASSELGQGDLGGYTF. For the CDR3, the DNA is TGTGCCAGCAGTGAATTAGGACAGGGGGATTTAGGAGGCTACACCTTC.

This clonotype has at least ten counts. The chain has TRBV6-5 and TRBJ1-2, with TRBD1 as a possible D gene (5 bases). Germline V gene data show CDR1 as MNHEY and CDR2 as SVGAGI. The CDR3 is made up of 14 amino acids. V lost 2 bases, J lost 6 bases, and 13 bases lay in between. This CDR3 reads CASSYSGWGDGYTF. The DNA for the CDR3 is TGTGCCAGCAGTTACAGCGGTTGGGGGGATGGCTACACCTTC.

This clonotype was recorded many times. The V call is TRBV4-1, the J call TRBJ1-4, with unresolved D. Germline V gene sequence: CDR1 MGHRA, CDR2 YSYEKL. This CDR3 spans 15 amino acids. V gave up 1 base and J gave up 5 bases, with 11 bases separating them. The CDR3: CASSQAEVGNEKLFF. The CDR3 region has the DNA TGCGCCAGCAGCCAAGCCGAGGTGGGGAATGAAAAACTGTTTTTT.

This clonotype was recorded many times. The V and J genes are TRBV11-2 and TRBJ1-2; 7 bases are a match to TRBD1. The CDR3 loop spans 15 amino acids. Germline assignment: CDR1 SGHAT and CDR2 FQNNGV. J gave up 2 bases and V 5 bases, and 8 bases lay outside the gene matches. The CDR3 is CASSQRTGRNYGYTF. The CDR3 DNA sequence: TGTGCCAGCAGCCAAAGGACAGGTCGGAACTATGGCTACACCTTC.

J is TRBJ1-2 and V is TRBV19; 9 bases agree with TRBD1. With V trimmed by 4 bases and J by 0 bases, 6 bases remained unmatched. The CDR3 spans 16 residues. Looked up from germline, CDR1 is LNHDA and CDR2 is SQIVND (reference sequence). CDR3 nucleotides: TGTGCCAGTAGTAGCGCCCGGACAGGGGCTAACTATGGCTACACCTTC. Translating gives CASSSARTGANYGYTF.